Each of the 11 T cell receptor delta chains below was sequenced from the same sample in a study of Vδ1+ human thymocytes (dated by TCRdb to the late 2010s). On the study overall, not on this receptor specifically: Unlike the oligoclonal repertoires in peripheral blood, the thymic TRG and TRD repertoires appeared highly polyclonal, with Gaussian CDR3 length distributions.

The run used an Illumina MiSeq. RNA extraction was carried out with the RNeasy mini kit, and reverse transcription was then done using Superscript III. To generate the CDR3 amplicons, a multiplex PCR was run using pooled V-gene forward primers together with a constant-region reverse primer that carried Illumina adaptor overhangs. TCRdb reanalyzed the public reads with the CATT caller, and identical DNA sequences were merged afterwards. Within this sample are about 75,000 delta-chain clones, with around 35% of them counted one time only. The biggest ten clones account for roughly 0.26% of the sample. These receptors have no identified antigens. The source material was Vdelta1+ gamma-delta thymocytes from the thymus. This specimen's cell subset or site label, per the study, means: FACS-sorted CD3+ TCRalphabeta- TCRVdelta1+ TCRVdelta2- thymocytes. These receptors all stem from a boy in the first two years of life who had congenital heart surgery.

The rearrangement joins TRDV1 to TRDJ1, with D tentatively TRDD3 (6 bases). This CDR3 is 15 amino acids long. Germline V gene lookup returns CDR1 TSWWSYY and CDR2 QGS. The V and J ends lost 4 bases and 4 bases respectively, with 16 bases between them. The CDR3 coding sequence is TGTGCTCTTGGGGCTGACTGGGCCTCGGTCGATAAACTCATCTTT. It codes for CALGADWASVDKLIF.

This clone has just a few counts. This chain uses TRDV1 with TRDJ1, with TRDD3 identical over 11 bases. Germline CDR1 is TSWWSYY and CDR2 is QGS. The CDR3 covers 22 residues. V dropped 4 bases and J dropped 8; count of bases not matched to a gene: 30. The CDR3 DNA reads TGTGCTCTTGGGGCCCCCTGGGGTGGGGCTTCCTACGATTCTTGGGGGATACGAAAACTCATCTTT. Protein: CALGAPWGGASYDSWGIRKLIF.

This clone was observed a few times. This chain links TRDV1 with TRDJ1; D is perhaps TRDD2 or TRDD3 (6 bases each). Germline-derived CDR1 and CDR2 are TSWWSYY and QGS. CDR3 length: 18 amino acids. Trimming pared 5 bases from V and 5 bases from J, leaving 27 bases between. CDR3 in DNA: TGTGCTCTTGGGTACCCTTCCCCCTGGGGTCCCGAGAAGGATAAACTCATCTTT. Translating gives CALGYPSPWGPEKDKLIF.

The chain combines TRDV1 with TRDJ1, with a tentative D call TRDD3 (10 bases). The germline gives CDR1 TSWWSYY, CDR2 QGS. Trimming cost V 6 bases and J 2 bases, with 34 bases left between them. The CDR3 sequence is 21 residues long. Here the CDR3 reads CALGPRGPSYGLLGDTDKLIF. In DNA, the CDR3 is TGTGCTCTTGGTCCAAGGGGGCCTTCCTACGGTCTACTGGGGGATACCGATAAACTCATCTTT.

The sample holds a few counts of this clone. The V and J genes are TRDV1 and TRDJ1; the match to TRDD3 covers 9 bases. V lost 1 base and J lost 3; bases outside the gene matches: 24. Germline CDR1 reads TSWWSYY; CDR2 reads QGS. The CDR3 is made up of 22 amino acids. The CDR3 protein is CALGEQKVQVLYWGKGPDKLIF. DNA of the CDR3: TGTGCTCTTGGGGAACAAAAGGTACAAGTACTGTACTGGGGGAAAGGCCCCGATAAACTCATCTTT.

On this clone itself: An end of the junction does not agree with germline; a read error may underlie this. The chain links TRDV2 to TRDJ1, with 10 positions matching TRDD3. The germline V gene encodes CDR1 GEAIGNYY and CDR2 EKD. This CDR3 is 16 amino acids long. The CDR3 loop is CACATLAGGYVCKLIF. The CDR3 DNA follows: TGTGCCTGTGCCACCTTGGCAGGGGGATACGTGTGCAAACTCATCTTT.

V usage is TRDV1 and J usage is TRDJ1; 8 nucleotides match TRDD3. This CDR3 region has 20 residues. Germline assignment: CDR1 TSWWSYY and CDR2 QGS. Unmatched junction bases numbered 19, after V lost 0 bases and J lost 4 bases. The chain's CDR3 is CALGELRGSAGGKRIDKLIF. CDR3 nucleotides: TGTGCTCTTGGGGAACTTCGAGGGTCGGCTGGGGGAAAGAGAATCGATAAACTCATCTTT.

As concerns this clone: The same CDR3 is also encoded by other DNA sequences in this sample. V is TRDV1 and J is TRDJ1, with D maybe TRDD3 (7 bases). Trimming took off 5 bases at V and 6 bases at J, with 31 bases between the two ends. This CDR3 contains 19 residues. CDR1 is TSWWSYY, CDR2 QGS, per germline. Written as DNA, the CDR3 is TGTGCTCTTGGGTTCCTTCCCGGTGGATACGCGGGACTTACTAATAAACTCATCTTT. Encoded protein: CALGFLPGGYAGLTNKLIF.

The chain recombines TRDV1 with TRDJ1, with D possibly matching TRDD3 (6 bases). Trimming left V 2 bases short and J 10 bases short, with 44 bases between. The CDR3 has 23 amino acids. In germline, CDR1 is TSWWSYY, CDR2 QGS. CDR3 nucleotides: TGTGCTCTTGGGGAATCTTCAGGCCTACGAGGGGGGAAAGTGAGCCGGCCTTGGGCGAGACTCATCTTT. It encodes CALGESSGLRGGKVSRPWARLIF.

Notes on this clone: The same CDR3 also results from other DNA sequences found in this sample. The V gene is TRDV1, the J gene TRDJ1; 12 nucleotides line up with TRDD3. The CDR3 is 23 residues long. Losses at the gene ends were 0 bases for V and 0 bases for J; bases not matched to a gene: 20. The germline V gene encodes CDR1 TSWWSYY and CDR2 QGS. The chain's CDR3 is CALGELARATGGYKVGYTDKLIF. The CDR3 bases are TGTGCTCTTGGGGAACTAGCGCGCGCCACTGGGGGATACAAGGTAGGGTACACCGATAAACTCATCTTT.

The rearrangement links TRDV1 to TRDJ1, with TRDD3 as a possible D gene (5 bases). This CDR3 comprises 20 residues. CDR1 and CDR2 from the germline V gene are TSWWSYY and QGS. V lost 1 base and J 1 base, leaving 25 bases between the germline ends. In nucleotides, the CDR3 is TGTGCTCTTGGGGAACGAGTCTGGGAGTGGCGTGGGGTACCCACCGATAAACTCATCTTT. Amino acids: CALGERVWEWRGVPTDKLIF.